A single sample gave rise to the 4 T cell receptor beta chains below, sequenced in a study of post-analysis software for immune sequencing data. General study findings and limits: When patients were compared with controls, about 5 TRBV segments were more frequent, TRBV5-6, TRBV5-1 and TRBV20-1 among them.

Libraries were made from TCR beta cDNA, and they carried unique molecular identifiers. In TCRdb, the PCR reads were re-called with MiXCR into one record per CDR3 protein. Altogether roughly 700,000 distinct CDR3 sequences are present, roughly 27% being singletons, with the ten largest covering approximately 0.55%. Their antigens remain unidentified. The sample consisted of blood. Receptor source: a girl between 10 and 17 years old with multiple sclerosis.

This clonotype came up a few times. The chain carries TRBV20-1 and TRBJ1-4; tentative D call: TRBD1 (5 bases). The CDR3 is made up of 13 amino acids. V lost 6 bases and J 7 bases, leaving 15 bases between the germline ends. The germline gives CDR1 DFQATT, CDR2 SNEGSKA (reference sequence). CDR3 region: CSAQGGVVEKLFF. DNA for the CDR3: TGCAGTGCCCAGGGAGGGGTCGTTGAAAAACTGTTTTTT.

The chain carries TRBV6-1 and TRBJ1-4; D is perhaps TRBD1 (6 bases). Germline V gene lookup returns CDR1 MNHNS and CDR2 SASEGT. The CDR3 has 15 residues. Trimming cost V 3 bases and J 8 bases, with 16 bases left between them. CDR3 residues: CASSDRDTSTEKLFF. DNA for the CDR3: TGTGCCAGCAGTGATCGGGACACCAGCACCGAAAAACTGTTTTTT.

V is TRBV10-3 and J is TRBJ1-2; D perhaps matches TRBD1 (6 bases). The CDR3 runs to 13 residues. Germline V gene sequence: CDR1 ENHRY, CDR2 SYGVKD. V lost 11 bases and J lost 6, with 19 bases in between. CDR3 loop: CAARATGGDGYTF. The CDR3 DNA sequence: TGTGCCGCGAGGGCGACAGGTGGGGATGGCTACACCTTC.

The V gene is TRBV5-1, the J gene TRBJ2-7; TRBD2 matches 13 bases. V lost 2 bases to trimming and J lost 7 bases; unmatched junction nucleotides: 12. This CDR3 region has 17 residues. Germline values: CDR1 SGHRS, CDR2 YFSETQ. The CDR3 nucleotides are TGCGCCAGCAGCTTACCTCAAACTAGCGGGAGGGCCAATGAGCAGTACTTC. It translates to CASSLPQTSGRANEQYF.